Sequencing of this T cell receptor (beta chain) was carried out in a study of OX40 agonist ivuxolimab in advanced cancers. Study background: The treatment was a fully human IgG2 OX40 agonist, ivuxolimab. General study findings and limits: More expanded clones were seen, on average, in CD8+ T cells than in CD4+. Specificity for antigen went undetermined in the expanded peripheral T cells.

Only in-frame clones appear in the TCRdb table, and some are missing; sequencing was by immunoSEQ multiplex PCR. The sample yields 40,000 to 65,000 clones, approximately 91% seen once. For this clone: No antigen is known for it.

The CDR3 has 14 residues. Per the germline V gene, CDR1 is KGHSH and CDR2 is LQKENI. Trimming pared 0 bases from V and 8 bases from J, leaving 8 bases between. The receptor was isolated from an adult with an advanced solid tumor such as melanoma, head and neck, liver or kidney cancer. The sample was CD4+ or CD8+ T cells sorted from blood, taken in a trial of the OX40 agonist ivuxolimab. V usage is TRBV18 and J usage is TRBJ1-6, with a tentative D call TRBD1 (6 bases). CDR3 in DNA: TGTGCCAGCTCACCACCGACAGGTTATTCACCCCTCCACTTT. Protein: CASSPPTGYSPLHF.